The sample holds a few counts of the clone carrying this T cell receptor (beta chain). TCRdb passed the RT-PCR reads through MiXCR, listing each CDR3 protein once. This sample has about 960,000 distinct CDR3 sequences, with over 15% found just once. The data were obtained in a study of patients and donors after allogeneic stem cell transplantation. Germline CDR1 reads LNHNV; CDR2 reads YYDKDF (reference sequence). CDR3 length: 15 amino acids. Trimming cost V 1 base and J 5 bases, with 11 bases left between them. The clonotype originates from a human donor who was either an allogeneic HSCT recipient or a stem cell or donor lymphocyte infusion donor (not recorded which). It is not recorded whose cells these are; they may come from a transplant donor. The V gene is TRBV15, the J gene TRBJ2-2; D possibly corresponds to TRBD1 (6 bases). The specimen was blood, either unsorted or a sorted T cell fraction (not recorded which). The CDR3 loop reads CATSRGTQGTGELFF. The CDR3 DNA reads as TGTGCCACCAGCAGAGGAACACAGGGTACCGGGGAGCTGTTTTTT.